These 10 T cell receptor beta chains were all obtained from the same sample, sequenced in a study of T cell changes during pregnancy in multiple sclerosis. The assay was immunoSEQ multiplex PCR, and TCRdb's table has in-frame clones only and misses some. The table records 35,000 to 45,000 clones, roughly 90% of them present only once. This material consisted of CD4+ T cells from peripheral blood mononuclear cells, taken in the third trimester of pregnancy. The receptors originated from a female donor with multiple sclerosis, enrolled in a pregnancy study.

The chain carries TRBV4-3 and TRBJ1-4; a weak D match, TRBD1 (6 bases). Germline V gene lookup returns CDR1 LGHNA and CDR2 YSLEER. The CDR3 is made up of 16 amino acids. Trimming took off 2 bases at V and 4 bases at J, with 14 bases between the two ends. In DNA, the CDR3 is TGCGCCAGCAGCCAAATTACCGGGGACATTAATGAAAAACTGTTTTTT. Amino acids: CASSQITGDINEKLFF.

This clone was detected only once. CDR3 sequence (DNA): TGTGCCAGCAGTTTACGGCGGACAGGCCTTTCCTACGAGCAGTACTTC. It specifies CASSLRRTGLSYEQYF. V is TRBV28 and J is TRBJ2-5, with TRBD1 matching over 7 bases. Near its end, the DNA agrees better with TRBJ2-7, so the J call may be wrong. From germline, CDR1 is MDHEN and CDR2 SYDVKM. The CDR3 is 16 amino acids.

The chain has TRBV19 and TRBJ2-7; 9 nucleotides match TRBD2. Looked up from germline, CDR1 is LNHDA and CDR2 is SQIVND (reference sequence). V dropped 5 bases and J dropped 3; count of bases not matched to a gene: 8. The CDR3 totals 15 residues. CDR3 sequence: CASSSGLARLYEQYF. The CDR3 coding sequence is TGTGCCAGTAGTTCAGGACTAGCGCGACTCTACGAGCAGTACTTC.

This chain joins TRBV28 and TRBJ1-2, with D possibly matching TRBD1 (6 bases). The germline V gene has CDR1 MDHEN and CDR2 SYDVKM. This CDR3 spans 12 amino acids. V was pared by 7 bases and J by 4 bases, with 10 bases between. The CDR3 DNA reads TGTGCCAGCACTTCAGGGGTCTATGGCTACACCTTC. Its protein is CASTSGVYGYTF.

The chain links TRBV7-9 to TRBJ1-1; D ambiguous. This CDR3 region has 15 residues. V was cut by 1 base and J by 0 bases, with 9 bases left in between. The germline CDR1 and CDR2 sequences are SEHNR and FQNEAQ (reference sequence). The CDR3 is CASSLGVFLNTEAFF. The CDR3 DNA sequence: TGTGCCAGCAGCTTAGGCGTCTTTCTGAACACTGAAGCTTTCTTT.

The chain carries TRBV7-2 and TRBJ2-7; possible D gene TRBD2, 6 bases. The germline CDR1 and CDR2 sequences are SGHTA and FQGNSA. The CDR3 is 15 residues long. The V end lost 5 bases, the J end lost 0 bases, and 14 bases lay between the germline ends. This CDR3 is CASSERSGSSYEQYF. CDR3 sequence (DNA): TGTGCCAGCAGCGAACGTAGCGGAAGCTCCTACGAGCAGTACTTC.

The chain uses TRBV27 and TRBJ2-1; 11 bases are a match to TRBD2. The CDR3 totals 17 residues. Germline CDR1 MNHEY, CDR2 SMNVEV (reference sequence). After removal of 1 base from V and 9 bases from J, the junction contained 11 bases not matched to a gene. CDR3 DNA: TGTGCCAGCAGTTTATTAGTAGGGACTAGCGGTGTTATTGAGCAGTTCTTC. Amino acids: CASSLLVGTSGVIEQFF.

The chain combines TRBV20-1 with TRBJ1-1; D not resolved. This CDR3 has 10 amino acids. Between the trimmed V and J ends, which lost 3 bases and 9 bases, there was a span of 8 bases. CDR1 and CDR2 (germline): DFQATT, SNEGSKA (reference sequence). CDR3 sequence (DNA): TGCAGTGCTAGGCCCAGTAAAGCTTTCTTT. It is translated as CSARPSKAFF.

The chain uses TRBV5-6 and TRBJ2-3, with TRBD1 matching 7 bases. The CDR3 runs 15 residues. Per germline, CDR1 SGHDT and CDR2 YYEEEE. V was clipped by 3 bases and J by 0 bases; unmatched bases: 4. This chain's CDR3 is CASSSTGDSTDTQYF. Here the CDR3 DNA reads TGTGCCAGCAGCTCCACAGGGGACAGCACAGATACGCAGTATTTT.

The rearrangement uses TRBV2 and TRBJ1-1; 9 positions match TRBD1. The germline gives CDR1 SNHLY, CDR2 FYNNEI. Trimming cost V 6 bases and J 8 bases; bases outside gene matches: 7. The CDR3 consists of 13 residues. For the CDR3, the DNA is TGTGCCAGCAGGATTAACAGGGGGCTGGAAGCTTTCTTT. Encoded protein: CASRINRGLEAFF.